The 22 T cell receptor beta chains presented below share a single source sample, sequenced in a study of post-analysis software for immune sequencing data. cDNA libraries of TCR beta carried unique molecular identifiers. MiXCR, applied by TCRdb to the PCR reads, yields one record per CDR3 protein. The sample comprises hundreds of thousands of distinct CDR3 sequences, roughly 27% of which are singletons, and under 0.7% rests with the top ten. No antigens are known for them. Whole-study results and caveats: Higher frequency in patients than in controls was seen for roughly five TRBV segments, with TRBV5-6, TRBV5-1 and TRBV20-1 among them.

Specimen: blood. The origin of the receptors is a girl under 18 with multiple sclerosis.

The chain joins TRBV7-8 to TRBJ1-5; possibly TRBD1 for D (6 bases). Germline V gene sequence: CDR1 SGHVS, CDR2 FQNEAQ. Trimming removed 4 bases at V and 5 bases at J, with 15 bases between. The CDR3 has 15 residues. The CDR3 DNA follows: TGTGCCAGCAGCTCTTCAGGGACATACCATCAGCCCCAGCATTTT. It is translated as CASSSSGTYHQPQHF.

The table lists this clonotype with a few counts. The CDR3 DNA follows: TGTGCCAGCAGCGCAAGAGCGCTCACAGATACGCAGTATTTT. Residues: CASSARALTDTQYF. V is TRBV7-9 and J is TRBJ2-3; D gene ambiguous. The germline V gene has CDR1 SEHNR and CDR2 FQNEAQ (reference sequence). V was trimmed by 5 bases and J by 2 bases, leaving 11 bases between them. The CDR3 covers 14 residues.

The table lists this clonotype with a count of one. The chain couples TRBV20-1 to TRBJ1-6, with 9 nucleotides matching TRBD1. From germline, CDR1 is DFQATT and CDR2 SNEGSKA (reference sequence). The CDR3 has 17 residues. The V gene end was trimmed by 6 bases and the J gene end by 7 bases; junction bases not matched to a gene: 16. The CDR3 protein is CSALRGGQGIKNSPLHF. The CDR3 DNA reads as TGCAGTGCCCTCCGGGGGGGACAGGGAATAAAAAATTCACCCCTCCACTTT.

The rearrangement uses TRBV20-1 and TRBJ1-2; 7 bases map to TRBD1. With 7 bases clipped from V and 8 bases from J, the junction kept 4 bases outside the gene matches. In germline, CDR1 is DFQATT, CDR2 SNEGSKA (reference sequence). The CDR3 is 10 amino acids. In nucleotides, the CDR3 is TGCAGTGTAACGACAGGGGGCTACACCTTC. Its translation is CSVTTGGYTF.

Many counts were recorded for this clonotype. The rearrangement links TRBV7-2 to TRBJ2-5, with 12 bases that match TRBD2. V lost 5 bases and J lost 2; bases outside the gene matches: 12. CDR1 is SGHTA, CDR2 FQGNSA, per germline. The CDR3 consists of 18 residues. The DNA of the CDR3 is TGTGCCAGCAGCCGAACGACTAGCGGGGGAACCTTACAAGAGACCCAGTACTTC. This translates into CASSRTTSGGTLQETQYF.

This clonotype was seen more than once but under ten times. The rearrangement links TRBV6-1 to TRBJ2-5; D not certain. Germline CDR1 and CDR2: MNHNS and SASEGT. The V and J ends lost 4 bases and 5 bases respectively, with 11 bases between them. This CDR3 has 13 residues. The CDR3 DNA reads as TGTGCCAGCAGTGTTAAGAGAAGCGAGACCCAGTACTTC. This translates into CASSVKRSETQYF.

In nucleotides, the CDR3 is TGTGCCAGCAGCCCCGGGACAGGGTTCCACGAGCAGTACTTC. It codes for CASSPGTGFHEQYF. This chain uses TRBV14 with TRBJ2-5, with 9 bases fitting TRBD1. The J call may be mistaken, given a closer DNA end match to TRBJ2-7. CDR3 length: 14 amino acids. Germline values: CDR1 SGHDN, CDR2 FVKESK.

This clonotype has a handful of counts. The J gene is TRBJ2-1, the V gene TRBV6-5; 7 nucleotides agree with TRBD2. The CDR3 is 16 residues long. Per the germline V gene, CDR1 is MNHEY and CDR2 is SVGAGI. The V and J ends lost 6 bases and 1 base, in that order; junction bases with no gene match: 9. CDR3 DNA: TGTGCCAGCAGCAACATAGCGGGCGCGTCCTACAATGAGCAGTTCTTC. Protein sequence: CASSNIAGASYNEQFF.

This clonotype was detected only a few times. This chain uses TRBV20-1 with TRBJ2-1, with 8 positions matching TRBD2. V shed 0 bases, J shed 8 bases, and the junction held 6 bases outside the gene matches. This CDR3 has 14 amino acids. From germline, CDR1 is DFQATT and CDR2 SNEGSKA (reference sequence). The CDR3 DNA follows: TGCAGTGCTAGAGATCTCCGGGAGGGGGATGAGCAGTTCTTC. Its protein is CSARDLREGDEQFF.

The chain couples TRBV7-2 to TRBJ1-1; 8 bases fit TRBD1. CDR1 and CDR2 (germline): SGHTA, FQGNSA. Trimming took 7 bases from V and 1 from J; bases not matched to a gene: 5. The CDR3 length is 14 residues. CDR3 protein: CASTSGTGNTEAFF. The CDR3 bases are TGTGCCAGCACCTCGGGGACAGGGAACACTGAAGCTTTCTTT.

V and J are TRBV12-3 or TRBV12-4 and TRBJ1-2, with D uncertain. This CDR3 is 14 amino acids long. Trimming removed 1 base from V and 4 bases from J, with 10 bases in between. The CDR3 region has the DNA TGTGCCAGCAGTTTAGACGGGAGCGTCTATGGCTACACCTTC. Protein: CASSLDGSVYGYTF.

With regard to this clonotype: A read error may be the cause here, since a much bigger clone is one base away. The rearrangement joins TRBV24-1 to TRBJ2-7, with 9 bases lining up with TRBD1. Germline-derived CDR1 and CDR2 are KGHDR and SFDVKD. Trimming at V came to 3 bases and at J to 7 bases, leaving 12 bases not matched to a gene. This CDR3 region has 16 residues. CDR3 coding DNA: TGTGCCACCAGTGATGGGCCGGGACAGGGCTACAATGAGCAGTACTTC. Translation gives CATSDGPGQGYNEQYF.

This clonotype was seen a handful of times. The CDR3 reads CASSVDLAGGRGHNEQFF. Written as DNA, the CDR3 is TGTGCCAGCAGCGTAGACCTAGCGGGGGGGAGGGGACACAATGAGCAGTTCTTC. The chain combines TRBV9 with TRBJ2-1; 12 bases match TRBD2. V lost 0 bases, J lost 5 bases, and 9 bases stayed unmatched. The germline V gene has CDR1 SGDLS and CDR2 YYNGEE. This CDR3 has 18 amino acids.

The gene calls are TRBV5-1 and TRBJ1-4, with D uncertain. The CDR3 covers 15 residues. The germline V gene encodes CDR1 SGHRS and CDR2 YFSETQ. V was cut by 5 bases and J by 3 bases, with 14 bases left in between. CDR3 region: CASRLTQAANEKLFF. The CDR3 DNA is TGCGCCAGCAGATTGACCCAGGCGGCTAATGAAAAACTGTTTTTT.

This sequence joins TRBV25-1 and TRBJ2-1, with D perhaps being TRBD1 or TRBD2 (5 bases each). Germline V gene sequence: CDR1 MGHDK, CDR2 SYGVNS. There are 11 residues in the CDR3. The V end was cut by 8 bases, the J end by 4 bases, with 6 bases between. CDR3 residues: CASEGYNEQFF. CDR3 DNA sequence: TGTGCCAGCGAGGGGTACAATGAGCAGTTCTTC.

The chain joins TRBV4-3 to TRBJ2-4; D possibly corresponds to TRBD1 (5 bases). The DNA end is more similar to TRBJ2-7, so the J call may be wrong. The CDR3 is 15 amino acids. Germline CDR1 reads LGHNA; CDR2 reads YSLEER. CDR3 DNA sequence: TGCGCCAGCAGCACAGGATACCCAGTTCACTACGAGCAGTACTTC. This encodes CASSTGYPVHYEQYF.

As to this clonotype: Given the absence of the conserved phenylalanine or tryptophan at the CDR3 end, a read error is likely. The V and J genes are TRBV7-2 and TRBJ2-1; 11 bases are a match to TRBD2. The CDR3 loop spans 17 amino acids. Germline CDR1 SGHTA, CDR2 FQGNSA. The trim removed 2 bases at V and 4 bases at J, leaving 7 bases unmatched. CDR3 loop: CASSLYRTSGLYNEQFC. CDR3 nucleotides: TGTGCCAGCAGCTTATACCGGACTAGCGGGCTATACAATGAGCAGTTCTGC.

The chain employs TRBV7-2 and TRBJ1-2; TRBD1 agrees at 7 bases. Unmatched junction bases numbered 9, after V lost 5 bases and J lost 3 bases. Per the germline V gene, CDR1 is SGHTA and CDR2 is FQGNSA. The CDR3 has 15 amino acids. The CDR3 reads CASSPPGQRDYGYTF. CDR3 sequence (DNA): TGTGCCAGCAGCCCCCCGGGACAGAGAGACTATGGCTACACCTTC.

This clonotype was seen only a few times. V gene TRBV15 combines with J gene TRBJ1-2; no definite D call. Germline CDR1 LNHNV, CDR2 YYDKDF (reference sequence). The CDR3 length is 12 residues. Trimming took 1 base from V and 8 from J, leaving 8 bases between them. CDR3 nucleotide sequence: TGTGCCACCAGCAGAGGAACCAGGGGCTACACCTTC. Its translation: CATSRGTRGYTF.

The chain has TRBV20-1 and TRBJ1-5; tentatively, D is TRBD1 (5 bases). The CDR3 runs to 14 residues. The V end lost 1 base, the J end lost 6 bases, and 13 bases lay between the germline ends. In germline, CDR1 is DFQATT, CDR2 SNEGSKA (reference sequence). As DNA, the CDR3 is TGCAGTGCTAGAGTGCAGGGTAGGGCTCAGCCCCAGCATTTT. It yields the protein CSARVQGRAQPQHF.

This clonotype was seen just once. This chain links TRBV28 with TRBJ2-2, with D hard to call. The CDR3 contains 14 residues. The germline gives CDR1 MDHEN, CDR2 SYDVKM. Trimming took 6 bases from V and 1 from J, leaving 9 bases between them. The CDR3 region is CASSPGQNTGELFF. The CDR3 bases are TGTGCCAGCAGCCCGGGTCAGAACACCGGGGAGCTGTTTTTT.

This clonotype was observed a handful of times. The gene calls are TRBV5-1 and TRBJ2-5; 9 bases align to TRBD1. J was trimmed by 5 bases and V by 4 bases; bases with no gene match: 9. The CDR3 contains 15 residues. Germline CDR1 reads SGHRS; CDR2 reads YFSETQ. The CDR3 bases are TGCGCCAGCAGCCTTACAGGGGGCTCGATGGAGACCCAGTACTTC. Translating gives CASSLTGGSMETQYF.